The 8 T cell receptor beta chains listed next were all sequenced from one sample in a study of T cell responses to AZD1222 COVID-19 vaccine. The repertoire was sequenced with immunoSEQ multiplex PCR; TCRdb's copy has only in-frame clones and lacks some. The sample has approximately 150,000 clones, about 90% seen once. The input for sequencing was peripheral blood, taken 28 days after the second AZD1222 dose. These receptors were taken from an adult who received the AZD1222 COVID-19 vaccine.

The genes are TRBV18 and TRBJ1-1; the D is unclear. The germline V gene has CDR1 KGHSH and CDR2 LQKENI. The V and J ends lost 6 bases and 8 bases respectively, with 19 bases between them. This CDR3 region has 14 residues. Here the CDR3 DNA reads TGTGCCAGCTCCTTAGATAACAGCGTGGGCGAAGCTTTCTTT. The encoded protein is CASSLDNSVGEAFF.

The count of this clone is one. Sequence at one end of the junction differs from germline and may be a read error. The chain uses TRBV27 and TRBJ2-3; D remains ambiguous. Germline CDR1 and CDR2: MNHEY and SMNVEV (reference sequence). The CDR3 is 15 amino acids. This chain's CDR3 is CASSPTDITIRKTSF. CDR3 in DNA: TGTGCCAGCAGTCCGACGGATATCACTATTCGAAAAACCTCGTTT.

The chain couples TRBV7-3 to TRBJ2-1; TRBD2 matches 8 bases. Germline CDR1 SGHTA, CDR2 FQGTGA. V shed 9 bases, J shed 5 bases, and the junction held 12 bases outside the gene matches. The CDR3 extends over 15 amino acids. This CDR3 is CASSPGGGPDNEQFF. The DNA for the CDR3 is TGTGCCAGTAGCCCAGGCGGGGGGCCCGACAATGAGCAGTTCTTC.

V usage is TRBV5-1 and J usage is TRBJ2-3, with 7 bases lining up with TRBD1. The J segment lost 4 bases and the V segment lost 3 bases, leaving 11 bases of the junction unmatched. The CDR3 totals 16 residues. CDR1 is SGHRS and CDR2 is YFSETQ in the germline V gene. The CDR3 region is CASSSQTGLGADTQYF. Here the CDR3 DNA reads TGCGCCAGCAGCTCCCAGACAGGGTTGGGTGCAGATACGCAGTATTTT.

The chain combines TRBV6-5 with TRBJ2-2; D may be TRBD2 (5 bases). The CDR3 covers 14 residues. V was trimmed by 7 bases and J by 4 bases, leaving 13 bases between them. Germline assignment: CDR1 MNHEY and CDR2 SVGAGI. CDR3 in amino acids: CASIMRRGTGELFF. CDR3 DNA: TGTGCCAGCATAATGCGACGGGGCACCGGGGAGCTGTTTTTT.

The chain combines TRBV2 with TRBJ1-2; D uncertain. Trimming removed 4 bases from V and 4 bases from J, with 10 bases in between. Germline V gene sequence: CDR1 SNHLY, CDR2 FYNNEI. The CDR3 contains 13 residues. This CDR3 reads CASSAGVSYGYTF. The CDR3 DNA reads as TGTGCCAGCAGTGCAGGAGTAAGCTATGGCTACACCTTC. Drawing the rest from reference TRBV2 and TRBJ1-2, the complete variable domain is EPEVTQTPSHQVTQMGQEVILRCVPISNHLYFYWYRQILGQKVEFLVSFYNNEISEKSEIFDDQFSVERPDGSNFTLKIRSTKLEDSAMYFCASSAGVSYGYTFGSGTRLTVV.

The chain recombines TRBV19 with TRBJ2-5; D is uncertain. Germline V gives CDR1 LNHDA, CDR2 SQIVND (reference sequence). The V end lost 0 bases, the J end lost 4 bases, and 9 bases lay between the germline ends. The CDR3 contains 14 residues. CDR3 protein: CASSIDWGGETQYF. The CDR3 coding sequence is TGTGCCAGTAGTATAGATTGGGGTGGAGAGACCCAGTACTTC.

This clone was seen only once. The CDR3 coding sequence is TGTGCCAGCAGCCCCCTCGGAGGGTCCACTGAAGCTTTCTTT. Translation: CASSPLGGSTEAFF. J is TRBJ1-1 and V is TRBV3-1 (or the pseudogene TRBV3-2); D not certain. The CDR3 covers 14 residues. Trimming took off 4 bases at V and 4 bases at J, with 13 bases between the two ends. The germline V gene encodes CDR1 LGHDT and CDR2 YNNKEL (reference sequence).